A selection of T cell receptor beta chains follows, all from one sample in a study of blood T cell repertoires in COVID-19. Repertoires were generated with immunoSEQ multiplex PCR, while TCRdb's copy carries only in-frame clones and drops some. In the table there are 150,000 to 200,000 clones, more than 75% of which are singletons. The sample comprised PBMCs or T cells enriched from blood (not recorded which). The source is a woman in her forties or fifties who had recovered from COVID-19. Both conserved end residues are part of each CDR3. Fields, in order: clone size, J gene, D gene, V gene, CDR3 DNA, CDR3 protein. A D gene is named only where the DNA matches it firmly. Size values are once, few and many counts, or a class for expanded clones, and some rows have none.

clone size: few; J gene: TRBJ2-5; D gene: NA; V gene: TRBV18; CDR3 DNA: TGTGCCAGCTCACCATCCTCTGGCGGTCAAGAGACCCAGTACTTC; CDR3 protein: CASSPSSGGQETQYF
clone size: NA; J gene: TRBJ1-3; D gene: NA; V gene: TRBV7-2; CDR3 DNA: TGTGCCAGCAGCTTAGGGATCGGGTTCTCTGGAAACACCATATATTTT; CDR3 protein: CASSLGIGFSGNTIYF
clone size: NA; J gene: TRBJ2-7; D gene: TRBD2; V gene: TRBV10-3; CDR3 DNA: TGTGCCATCAGTCGTAGCGGGAGCAGCTACGAGCAGTACTTC; CDR3 protein: CAISRSGSSYEQYF
clone size: NA; J gene: TRBJ2-1; D gene: NA; V gene: TRBV29-1; CDR3 DNA: TGCAGCACAAGACGGAGCTCCTACAATGAGCAGTTCTTC; CDR3 protein: CSTRRSSYNEQFF
clone size: NA; J gene: TRBJ2-2; D gene: TRBD2; V gene: TRBV2; CDR3 DNA: TGTGCCAGCACTCCTCGCTCGGGGGGCACCGGGGAGCTGTTTTTT; CDR3 protein: CASTPRSGGTGELFF
clone size: NA; J gene: TRBJ2-1; D gene: TRBD1; V gene: TRBV27; CDR3 DNA: TGTGCCAGCAGTTTAGGACAGGGAACCGTGCAGTTCTTC; CDR3 protein: CASSLGQGTVQFF
clone size: NA; J gene: TRBJ2-6; D gene: NA; V gene: TRBV7-3; CDR3 DNA: TGTGCCAGCAGCCGCGGCTCTGGGGCCAACGTCCTGACTTTC; CDR3 protein: CASSRGSGANVLTF
clone size: NA; J gene: TRBJ1-3; D gene: NA; V gene: TRBV2; CDR3 DNA: TGTGCCAGCAGTGAATCGTCCCGCACTTCGCCCATATATTTT; CDR3 protein: CASSESSRTSPIYF
clone size: NA; J gene: TRBJ1-6; D gene: NA; V gene: TRBV30; CDR3 DNA: TGTGCCTGGAGGGCCTGGGACTCTTCACCCCTCCACTTT; CDR3 protein: CAWRAWDSSPLHF
clone size: NA; J gene: TRBJ2-2; D gene: TRBD2; V gene: TRBV5-4; CDR3 DNA: TGTGCCAGCAGCGCGGGGACTAGCACGAACACCGGGGAGCTGTTTTTT; CDR3 protein: CASSAGTSTNTGELFF
clone size: NA; J gene: TRBJ2-7; D gene: TRBD2; V gene: TRBV24-1; CDR3 DNA: TGTGCCACCAGTGGTGGGAGGGGAGTGGGCTACGAGCAGTACTTC; CDR3 protein: CATSGGRGVGYEQYF
clone size: few; J gene: TRBJ1-6; D gene: TRBD1; V gene: TRBV4-1; CDR3 DNA: TGCGCCAGCAGCCAGAACAGGGGGGCCGGTAATTCACCCCTCCACTTT; CDR3 protein: CASSQNRGAGNSPLHF
clone size: NA; J gene: TRBJ2-1; D gene: NA; V gene: TRBV19; CDR3 DNA: TGTGCCAGTTATAGCGGATACAATGAGCAGTTCTTC; CDR3 protein: CASYSGYNEQFF
clone size: NA; J gene: TRBJ1-2; D gene: NA; V gene: TRBV7-9; CDR3 DNA: TGTGCCAGCACCCCCCCTAGCGGGGGGGACTATGGCTACACCTTC; CDR3 protein: CASTPPSGGDYGYTF
clone size: NA; J gene: TRBJ2-3; D gene: TRBD2; V gene: TRBV4-3; CDR3 DNA: TGCGCCAGTAGTAGCGGGAGGGCCAGCACAGATACGCAGTATTTT; CDR3 protein: CASSSGRASTDTQYF
clone size: NA; J gene: TRBJ2-3; D gene: TRBD2; V gene: TRBV5-1; CDR3 DNA: TGCGCCAGCAGCAGAACCGGGACTAGCGGGAGTACAGATACGCAGTATTTT; CDR3 protein: CASSRTGTSGSTDTQYF
clone size: NA; J gene: TRBJ2-1; D gene: NA; V gene: TRBV12-3/TRBV12-4; CDR3 DNA: TGTGCCAGCAGCCCCTTTGCGGGAAATGAGCAGTTCTTC; CDR3 protein: CASSPFAGNEQFF
clone size: NA; J gene: TRBJ2-2; D gene: TRBD1; V gene: TRBV24-1; CDR3 DNA: TGCGCCACCAGTAGCTCCGGGACAGCGAACACCGGGGAGCTGTTTTTT; CDR3 protein: CATSSSGTANTGELFF
clone size: NA; J gene: TRBJ1-1; D gene: NA; V gene: TRBV4-1; CDR3 DNA: TGCGCCAGTGGCCGGACAGTAACCAACACTGAAGCTTTCTTT; CDR3 protein: CASGRTVTNTEAFF
clone size: NA; J gene: TRBJ1-6; D gene: NA; V gene: TRBV18; CDR3 DNA: TGTGCCAGCTCACCCCCAGGAGGGTCCCAAAATTCACCCCTCCACTTT; CDR3 protein: CASSPPGGSQNSPLHF
clone size: NA; J gene: TRBJ2-3; D gene: TRBD1; V gene: TRBV19; CDR3 DNA: TGTGCCAGTAGTAAGGGGGACAGCACCACAGATACGCAGTATTTT; CDR3 protein: CASSKGDSTTDTQYF
clone size: NA; J gene: TRBJ2-1; D gene: NA; V gene: TRBV18; CDR3 DNA: TGTGCCAGCTCCCCGAACAGAGATTACAATGAGCAGTTCTTC; CDR3 protein: CASSPNRDYNEQFF
clone size: once; J gene: TRBJ1-6; D gene: NA; V gene: TRBV12-1; CDR3 DNA: TGTGCCAGCAGCTTAATACTGGGACAGACTAATTCACCCCTCCACTTT; CDR3 protein: CASSLILGQTNSPLHF
clone size: few; J gene: TRBJ1-5; D gene: TRBD1; V gene: TRBV28; CDR3 DNA: TGTGCCAGCAGTTACAAAGGGACAGGGGCTTTTCAGCCCCAGCATTTT; CDR3 protein: CASSYKGTGAFQPQHF
clone size: NA; J gene: TRBJ1-2; D gene: NA; V gene: TRBV24-1; CDR3 DNA: TGTGCCACCAGTGACTCTACGGGGGGGATCTATGGCTACACCTTC; CDR3 protein: CATSDSTGGIYGYTF
clone size: few; J gene: TRBJ2-1; D gene: TRBD2; V gene: TRBV4-3; CDR3 DNA: TGCGCCAGCAGCCAAGGAGCGGGAGGTAGGAATGAGCAGTTCTTC; CDR3 protein: CASSQGAGGRNEQFF
clone size: NA; J gene: TRBJ2-3; D gene: NA; V gene: TRBV3-1/TRBV3-2; CDR3 DNA: TGTGCCAGCAGCCAAGACCCCCTAGTGGATACGCAGTATTTT; CDR3 protein: CASSQDPLVDTQYF
clone size: once; J gene: TRBJ1-1; D gene: TRBD1; V gene: TRBV30; CDR3 DNA: TGTGCCTGGAGCCGCAGAGGGGGCTCTGGCACTGAAGCTTTCTTT; CDR3 protein: CAWSRRGGSGTEAFF
clone size: NA; J gene: TRBJ2-7; D gene: NA; V gene: TRBV7-2; CDR3 DNA: TGTGCCAGCAGCGCGAGAGGTGGTTACGAGCAGTACTTC; CDR3 protein: CASSARGGYEQYF
clone size: NA; J gene: TRBJ2-3; D gene: TRBD2; V gene: TRBV4-2; CDR3 DNA: TGTGCCAGCAGCCAAACTAGCGGGAGGGCTTTAGATACGCAGTATTTT; CDR3 protein: CASSQTSGRALDTQYF
clone size: few; J gene: TRBJ2-2; D gene: TRBD2; V gene: TRBV30; CDR3 DNA: TGTGCCTGGAGTGGCCTAGCGGGATCATCTGGCGGGGAGCTGTTTTTT; CDR3 protein: CAWSGLAGSSGGELFF
clone size: few; J gene: TRBJ2-3; D gene: NA; V gene: TRBV6-5; CDR3 DNA: TGTGCCTGCTACCAGGGTACGCAGTATTTT; CDR3 protein: CACYQGTQYF
clone size: NA; J gene: TRBJ1-1; D gene: NA; V gene: TRBV27; CDR3 DNA: TGTGCCAGCAGTCGAGCTTCGAACACTGAAGCTTTCTTT; CDR3 protein: CASSRASNTEAFF
clone size: NA; J gene: TRBJ2-5; D gene: NA; V gene: TRBV5-6; CDR3 DNA: TGTGCCAGCAGCTTGGGGATAGCGCCTCAAGAGACCCAGTACTTC; CDR3 protein: CASSLGIAPQETQYF
clone size: NA; J gene: TRBJ1-1; D gene: TRBD1; V gene: TRBV24-1; CDR3 DNA: TGTGCCACCAAGGGGGCCGGTGAGAGGACTGAAGCTTTCTTT; CDR3 protein: CATKGAGERTEAFF
clone size: NA; J gene: TRBJ2-2; D gene: NA; V gene: TRBV6-4; CDR3 DNA: TGTGCCAGCAGTGACTCAGCAATTGGGGAGCTGTTTTTT; CDR3 protein: CASSDSAIGELFF
clone size: NA; J gene: TRBJ2-5; D gene: TRBD1; V gene: TRBV5-1; CDR3 DNA: TGCGCCAGTACGATGGGGACAGGGGGCCGGGAGACCCAGTACTTC; CDR3 protein: CASTMGTGGRETQYF
clone size: NA; J gene: TRBJ1-6; D gene: NA; V gene: TRBV27; CDR3 DNA: TGTGCCAGCAAAAAGCCAGGGGCGAGCAATTCACCCCTCCACTTT; CDR3 protein: CASKKPGASNSPLHF
clone size: NA; J gene: TRBJ2-1; D gene: TRBD2; V gene: TRBV20-1; CDR3 DNA: TGCAGTGCTAGTCCGAGGGCGCGCGGGAGGGTCAGTAATGAGCAGTTCTTC; CDR3 protein: CSASPRARGRVSNEQFF
clone size: NA; J gene: TRBJ2-1; D gene: TRBD2; V gene: TRBV18; CDR3 DNA: TGTGCCAGCTCCTCCGCTAGCGGGGGGGGTGAGCAGTTCTTC; CDR3 protein: CASSSASGGGEQFF
clone size: NA; J gene: TRBJ1-3; D gene: NA; V gene: TRBV27; CDR3 DNA: TGTGCCAGCAGTTGCTTTCAAGTGCAGTATAGAAACACCATATATTTT; CDR3 protein: CASSCFQVQYRNTIYF
clone size: NA; J gene: TRBJ1-2; D gene: TRBD1; V gene: TRBV29-1; CDR3 DNA: TGCAGCGTTGAAGAAGTCGGACAGGGCCCGTATGGCTACACCTTC; CDR3 protein: CSVEEVGQGPYGYTF
clone size: NA; J gene: TRBJ2-7; D gene: TRBD1; V gene: TRBV10-3; CDR3 DNA: TGTGCCATCAGTGAGTCGGAGGACAGGGGGCGGTACGAGCAGTACTTC; CDR3 protein: CAISESEDRGRYEQYF
clone size: few; J gene: TRBJ1-4; D gene: TRBD1; V gene: TRBV6-5; CDR3 DNA: TGTGCCGGCGCTGGGACAGCTGAAAAACTGTTTTTT; CDR3 protein: CAGAGTAEKLFF
clone size: NA; J gene: TRBJ1-2; D gene: NA; V gene: TRBV5-4; CDR3 DNA: TGTGCCAGCAGCTTGGCTGGAGTAGAAGTGCCGTACACCTTC; CDR3 protein: CASSLAGVEVPYTF
clone size: NA; J gene: TRBJ2-1; D gene: NA; V gene: TRBV7-9; CDR3 DNA: TGTGCCAGCAGCTTACCCGATGAGCAGTTCTTC; CDR3 protein: CASSLPDEQFF
clone size: few; J gene: TRBJ1-2; D gene: NA; V gene: TRBV5-4; CDR3 DNA: TGTGCCAGCAGCTTGGATGCAGGGGGCTACACCTTC; CDR3 protein: CASSLDAGGYTF
clone size: NA; J gene: TRBJ2-7; D gene: TRBD2; V gene: TRBV4-1; CDR3 DNA: TGCGCCAGCAGCCATGATGAGACTAGCGGCTACGAGCAGTACTTC; CDR3 protein: CASSHDETSGYEQYF
clone size: NA; J gene: TRBJ2-3; D gene: NA; V gene: TRBV27; CDR3 DNA: TGTGCCAGCAGCCTGACAGGAAGCACAGATACGCAGTATTTT; CDR3 protein: CASSLTGSTDTQYF
clone size: NA; J gene: TRBJ1-2; D gene: TRBD1; V gene: TRBV27; CDR3 DNA: TGTGCCAGCAGTTTATTCGGCGGGACAGGCGGTAACTATGGCTACACCTTC; CDR3 protein: CASSLFGGTGGNYGYTF
clone size: NA; J gene: TRBJ1-3; D gene: TRBD1; V gene: TRBV18; CDR3 DNA: TGTGCCAGCTCCGGACAGGGGGCTTCTGGAAACACCATATATTTT; CDR3 protein: CASSGQGASGNTIYF
clone size: NA; J gene: TRBJ1-2; D gene: NA; V gene: TRBV5-1; CDR3 DNA: TGCGCCAGCAGCTTCACCGGGCAGGGTAACTATGGCTACACCTTC; CDR3 protein: CASSFTGQGNYGYTF
clone size: NA; J gene: TRBJ1-4; D gene: TRBD1; V gene: TRBV18; CDR3 DNA: TGTGCCAGCTCACCAACGCAGGGGGTTTATGAAAAACTGTTTTTT; CDR3 protein: CASSPTQGVYEKLFF
clone size: NA; J gene: TRBJ1-1; D gene: NA; V gene: TRBV27; CDR3 DNA: TGTGCCAACTCCCGGAGGGCAGCACCTATGAACACTGAAGCTTTCTTT; CDR3 protein: CANSRRAAPMNTEAFF